This is a list of T cell receptor beta chains from one sample in a study of blood T cell repertoires in COVID-19. Using immunoSEQ multiplex PCR, the repertoire was profiled, and TCRdb retains in-frame clones only, with some absent. Here the sample spans about 150,000 clones, 76% being singletons. Sequencing was done on a sample of peripheral blood. Source of these receptors: an elderly woman with acute or convalescent COVID-19. CDR3s include the opening cysteine and the closing phenylalanine or tryptophan. D genes are given only for firm matches. Clone sizes are given selectively: once, few, many, or a class where the clone is expanded.

j_call | v_call | clone_size | d_call | cdr3_aa | cdr3_nt
TRBJ1-6 | TRBV7-2 | - | TRBD1 | CASSLYTGGNSPLHF | TGTGCCAGCAGCCTTTACACAGGGGGTAATTCACCCCTCCACTTT
TRBJ1-5 | TRBV5-5 | - | - | CASSRTDSPSNQPQHF | TGTGCCAGCAGCCGGACAGACAGCCCGAGCAATCAGCCCCAGCATTTT
TRBJ2-6 | TRBV12-3/TRBV12-4 | - | - | CASSLSGANVLTF | TGTGCCAGCAGTCTCAGTGGGGCCAACGTCCTGACTTTC
TRBJ1-2 | TRBV11-1 | few | TRBD1 | CASSAFGTGNGYTF | TGTGCCAGCAGCGCATTTGGGACAGGAAATGGCTACACCTTC
TRBJ1-1 | TRBV5-1 | - | - | CASRGSGLNTEAFF | TGCGCCAGCAGGGGGTCGGGACTTAACACTGAAGCTTTCTTT
TRBJ1-1 | TRBV5-8 | - | - | CASSLLLTVNTEAFF | TGTGCCAGCAGCCTCCTTTTAACAGTGAACACTGAAGCTTTCTTT
TRBJ1-2 | TRBV7-9 | - | TRBD1 | CASSLSGQGDGYTF | TGTGCCAGCAGCTTATCGGGACAGGGTGATGGCTACACCTTC
TRBJ2-6 | TRBV5-1 | - | - | CASSLGSGRTGANVLTF | TGCGCCAGCAGCTTGGGCTCAGGGCGGACTGGGGCCAACGTCCTGACTTTC
TRBJ2-7 | TRBV27 | - | - | CASSHSFSPIYEQYF | TGTGCCAGCAGTCACAGTTTTTCCCCAATCTACGAGCAGTACTTC
TRBJ2-7 | TRBV2 | - | TRBD2 | CASSGGGGRNSEQYF | TGTGCCAGCAGCGGCGGCGGGGGGCGTAATAGCGAGCAGTACTTC
TRBJ1-5 | TRBV6-2/TRBV6-3 | - | - | CASSPKGPGVLNQPQHF | TGTGCCAGCAGTCCCAAAGGACCGGGGGTACTTAATCAGCCCCAGCATTTT
TRBJ1-1 | TRBV18 | - | - | CASSPPNGEGTEAFF | TGTGCCAGCTCACCACCGAACGGGGAGGGCACTGAAGCTTTCTTT
TRBJ2-2 | TRBV3-1/TRBV3-2 | once | TRBD2 | CASSRGLAGFTGELFF | TGTGCCAGCAGCCGAGGACTAGCGGGCTTCACCGGGGAGCTGTTTTTT
TRBJ2-1 | TRBV9 | few | TRBD2 | CASSPGLAVSGRYNEQFF | TGTGCCAGCAGCCCAGGACTAGCGGTATCGGGGCGATACAATGAGCAGTTCTTC
TRBJ2-1 | TRBV2 | - | - | CASSPPGRGYEQFF | TGTGCCAGCAGTCCCCCGGGCAGGGGTTATGAGCAGTTCTTC
TRBJ1-1 | TRBV7-3 | few | - | CASSLMAPGQNTEAFF | TGTGCCAGCAGCTTAATGGCCCCCGGACAAAACACTGAAGCTTTCTTT
TRBJ2-1 | TRBV4-3 | - | TRBD2 | CASSPMGLGGYNEQFF | TGCGCCAGCAGCCCAATGGGACTAGGGGGCTACAATGAGCAGTTCTTC
TRBJ1-1 | TRBV11-3 | few | - | CASSFDGGDTEAFF | TGTGCCAGCAGCTTCGACGGGGGAGACACTGAAGCTTTCTTT
TRBJ2-2 | TRBV19 | few | TRBD1 | CASSSNRGTGELFF | TGTGCCAGTAGTTCCAACAGGGGTACCGGGGAGCTGTTTTTT
TRBJ2-7 | TRBV19 | - | - | CASSWWRGPVYEQYF | TGTGCCAGTAGTTGGTGGCGGGGGCCCGTTTACGAGCAGTACTTC
TRBJ2-3 | TRBV7-9 | - | TRBD2 | CASSHGTSGTDTQYF | TGTGCCAGCAGCCACGGGACTAGCGGCACAGATACGCAGTATTTT
TRBJ2-7 | TRBV19 | few | TRBD2 | CASSSEPGEGHEQYF | TGTGCCAGTAGCTCCGAGCCGGGGGAGGGCCACGAGCAGTACTTC
TRBJ2-5 | TRBV11-2 | - | TRBD1 | CASSTPRDSQETQYF | TGTGCCAGCAGCACCCCCCGGGACAGCCAAGAGACCCAGTACTTC
TRBJ2-7 | TRBV6-5 | - | - | CASSTGQPYEQYF | TGTGCCAGCAGTACCGGACAGCCCTACGAGCAGTACTTC
TRBJ1-1 | TRBV12-3/TRBV12-4 | - | - | CASSLTGNTEAFF | TGTGCCAGCAGCCTGACAGGAAACACTGAAGCTTTCTTT
TRBJ1-2 | TRBV29-1 | - | TRBD1 | CSVETRQGGRGYTF | TGCAGCGTTGAAACCCGACAGGGGGGGAGAGGCTACACCTTC
TRBJ2-3 | TRBV15 | - | - | CATSRDYGQLSTDTQYF | TGTGCCACCAGCAGAGACTACGGACAGCTTAGCACAGATACGCAGTATTTT
TRBJ2-2 | TRBV3-1/TRBV3-2 | - | TRBD1 | CASSQVGAGGTGELFF | TGTGCCAGCAGCCAAGTCGGGGCAGGGGGCACCGGGGAGCTGTTTTTT
TRBJ1-5 | TRBV6-5 | - | - | CASSLNQGNQPQHF | TGTGCCAGCAGTTTGAACCAGGGCAATCAGCCCCAGCATTTT
TRBJ2-7 | TRBV11-3 | few | - | CASSLTGIHEQYF | TGTGCCAGCAGCTTAACGGGGATCCACGAGCAGTACTTC
TRBJ2-7 | TRBV29-1 | - | TRBD2 | CSAMSGSLSYEQYF | TGCAGCGCTATGAGCGGGAGCCTTTCCTACGAGCAGTACTTC
TRBJ1-4 | TRBV6-5 | - | - | CAIKPRRESNEKLFF | TGTGCCATCAAACCTCGGCGGGAAAGCAATGAAAAACTGTTTTTT
TRBJ1-3 | TRBV6-5 | few | TRBD1 | CASRGQEGSGNTIYF | TGTGCCAGCAGGGGACAGGAGGGCTCTGGAAACACCATATATTTT
TRBJ1-2 | TRBV6-5 | - | - | CASSYPGAYGYTF | TGTGCCAGCAGTTACCCAGGGGCGTATGGCTACACCTTC
TRBJ2-7 | TRBV20-1 | - | - | CSASERGEQYF | TGCAGTGCTAGTGAAAGGGGGGAGCAGTACTTC
TRBJ1-5 | TRBV5-1 | - | TRBD1 | CASRPGTGGQPQHF | TGCGCCAGCAGACCTGGGACAGGGGGTCAGCCCCAGCATTTT
TRBJ1-1 | TRBV5-3 | - | - | CARSYLGARTEAFF | TGTGCCAGAAGCTATCTGGGGGCCCGAACTGAAGCTTTCTTT
TRBJ2-7 | TRBV20-1 | - | TRBD2 | CSASILAGASDAYEQYF | TGCAGTGCTAGTATACTAGCGGGAGCGAGCGATGCCTACGAGCAGTACTTC
TRBJ2-7 | TRBV19 | - | - | CASSTTGDFSYEQYF | TGTGCCAGTAGCACGACGGGGGATTTTTCCTACGAGCAGTACTTC
TRBJ2-6 | TRBV13 | - | - | CASTSPPGSGANVLTF | TGTGCCAGCACCTCACCCCCAGGATCTGGGGCCAACGTCCTGACTTTC
TRBJ1-2 | TRBV14 | - | - | CASSQASYGYTF | TGTGCCAGCAGCCAAGCTTCCTATGGCTACACCTTC
TRBJ2-2 | TRBV14 | once | TRBD1 | CASSQRGRTGHGGELFF | TGTGCCAGCAGCCAAAGGGGACGGACAGGGCATGGCGGGGAGCTGTTTTTT
TRBJ1-2 | TRBV10-3 | - | - | CAISERGDPGEGYTF | TGTGCCATCAGTGAGCGGGGTGACCCAGGGGAAGGCTACACCTTC
TRBJ1-5 | TRBV28 | - | - | CASSLSYTGMNSNQPQHF | TGTGCCAGCAGTCTATCGTATACAGGGATGAATAGCAATCAGCCCCAGCATTTT
TRBJ2-7 | TRBV4-2 | - | TRBD2 | CASSLGTSGSYEQYF | TGTGCCAGCAGCCTTGGGACTAGCGGGAGCTACGAGCAGTACTTC
TRBJ1-4 | TRBV18 | - | - | CASSPPAPGGGEKLFF | TGTGCCAGCTCACCACCGGCCCCGGGAGGGGGTGAAAAACTGTTTTTT
TRBJ1-4 | TRBV6-1 | - | - | CASSEGGTRREKLFF | TGTGCCAGCAGTGAAGGTGGAACCCGGAGGGAAAAACTGTTTTTT
TRBJ2-3 | TRBV11-3 | once | - | CASSPTGSTDTQYF | TGTGCCAGCAGCCCGACAGGTAGCACAGATACGCAGTATTTT
TRBJ1-6 | TRBV4-3 | once | - | CASSQAQGYNSPLHF | TGCGCCAGCAGCCAAGCCCAGGGATATAATTCACCCCTCCACTTT
TRBJ2-5 | TRBV18 | - | - | CASSPGSQETQYF | TGTGCCAGCTCACCAGGCAGCCAAGAGACCCAGTACTTC
TRBJ1-2 | TRBV18 | - | - | CASSSDPGRSGYTF | TGTGCCAGCTCAAGTGACCCCGGGAGGTCTGGCTACACCTTC
TRBJ2-5 | TRBV18 | - | - | CASSLTANNQETQYF | TGTGCCAGCTCACTGACAGCTAACAACCAAGAGACCCAGTACTTC
TRBJ2-3 | TRBV5-8 | few | - | CASDPRGKNTQYF | TGTGCCAGCGACCCCAGGGGTAAAAATACGCAGTATTTT
TRBJ1-2 | TRBV6-5 | - | TRBD1 | CASSGTVDNYGYTF | TGTGCCAGCAGCGGGACAGTTGATAACTATGGCTACACCTTC
TRBJ2-2 | TRBV30 | - | - | CASRTANTGELFF | TGTGCCTCCCGGACTGCGAACACCGGGGAGCTGTTTTTT
TRBJ1-6 | TRBV4-2 | - | - | CASSQGRTGNSPLHF | TGTGCCAGCAGCCAAGGACGTACGGGGAATTCACCCCTCCACTTT
TRBJ2-1 | TRBV7-9 | - | TRBD2 | CADSLASGGWLNEQFF | TGTGCCGACAGCTTAGCGTCGGGAGGGTGGTTAAATGAGCAGTTCTTC